The TCR beta chain under discussion was sequenced for a study of T cell repertoires in cytomegalovirus infection (dated by TCRdb to the late 2010s). For context, the study as a whole: Recently identified HLA-C-restricted CMV epitopes, whose presentation resists viral immunomodulation, were targeted by peptide stimulations together with well-studied HLA-B-restricted epitopes. Because public TCR beta signatures pointed to carriage of CMV infection together with the matching HLA type, the HLA type of each donor mattered for the analysis. Results and caveats for the whole study, not just this receptor: In the ex vivo response, HLA-C-restricted CMV-specific TCR beta clonotypes were dominant, and in two of eight donors the single most frequent clonotype came from this HLA-C-restricted group. Carriers of CMV infection plus the relevant HLA type were discriminated by the cumulative frequency of public TCR beta family members in the study cohort and in an independent approximately 360-donor cohort.

The CDR3 runs 16 residues from the cysteine to the phenylalanine. The DNA shown is the 48-base CDR3, in frame from base 1. Looking up the germline V gene (reference sequence) yields CDR1 LNHDA and CDR2 SQIVND. The treatment or condition label here, explained by the study, means: in vitro stimulation with specific CMV peptide epitopes to enrich CMV-specific T cells. The sequencer was an Illumina HiSeq 1500. The public reads were run again by TCRdb, first through fastp at Q25 and then through MiXCR, and only productive beta chains were kept. Every distinct CDR3 protein forms one entry, paired with its most common genes and DNA. Recorded for this sample are about 740,000 distinct CDR3 sequences; about 30% of them occurred a single time. 15% to 20% of the sample comes from the top ten. As for this clonotype: Its recognized antigen is unknown. No qualities accompany the bases; no much larger clone lies one base away.

Recombination joined TRBV19 with TRBJ1-4, with TRBD1 tentatively as D gene (6 bases match). Source: cultured PBMCs, taken from culture after CMV antigen stimulation. The source is a human donor in good health (CMV status not recorded). Some clones in this sample may be carry-over from other donors' samples. The DNA is TGTGTTAAGACTCCAGGGGAAGGATCAACTAATGAAAAACTGTTTTTT. This gives the protein CVKTPGEGSTNEKLFF.